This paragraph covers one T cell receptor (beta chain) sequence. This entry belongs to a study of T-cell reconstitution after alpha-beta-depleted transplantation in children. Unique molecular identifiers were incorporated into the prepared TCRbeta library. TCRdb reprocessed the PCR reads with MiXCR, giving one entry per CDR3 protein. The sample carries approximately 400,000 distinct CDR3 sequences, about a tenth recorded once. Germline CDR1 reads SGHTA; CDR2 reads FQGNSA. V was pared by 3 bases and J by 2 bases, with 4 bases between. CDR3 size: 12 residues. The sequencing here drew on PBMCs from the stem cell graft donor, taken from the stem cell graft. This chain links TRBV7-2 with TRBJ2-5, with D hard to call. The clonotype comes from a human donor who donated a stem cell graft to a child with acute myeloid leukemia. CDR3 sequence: CASSFRQETQYF. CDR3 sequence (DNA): TGTGCCAGCAGCTTCAGGCAAGAGACCCAGTACTTC.